The rows below give T cell receptor beta chains drawn from one sample of a study of immunodeficiency. TCRdb's copy holds only in-frame clones and misses some; the assay was immunoSEQ multiplex PCR. The sample yields about 2,300 clones, 86% seen once. The sample was CD4+ T cells from blood. These TCRs come from a woman between 18 and 29 years old with POLD1 deficiency. CDR3s include the opening cysteine and the closing phenylalanine or tryptophan. A D gene is named only where the DNA matches it firmly. Size is stated for part of the rows, as once, few or many counts, or as a class when the clone is expanded.

abundance | j_gene | d_gene | v_gene | CDR3aa | CDR3nt
. | TRBJ1-5 | . | TRBV2 | CASRASLRGQPQHF | TGTGCCAGCAGGGCGAGTCTGAGGGGTCAGCCCCAGCATTTT
. | TRBJ1-3 | . | TRBV15 | CATSSQGTGNTIYF | TGTGCCACCAGCAGCCAGGGGACCGGAAACACCATATATTTT
. | TRBJ2-7 | TRBD2 | TRBV20-1 | CSASILGLAAYEQYF | TGCAGTGCTAGTATATTGGGGCTAGCGGCCTACGAGCAGTACTTC
. | TRBJ1-6 | . | TRBV28 | CASWGSRFSPLHF | TGTGCCAGTTGGGGGTCGAGGTTTTCACCCCTCCACTTT
. | TRBJ2-1 | TRBD2 | TRBV29-1 | CSVVIAGGEFF | TGCAGCGTCGTAATAGCGGGAGGGGAGTTCTTC
. | TRBJ2-2 | TRBD1 | TRBV7-9 | CASSLARGGAGTGELFF | TGTGCCAGCAGCTTAGCGCGAGGGGGCGCGGGCACCGGGGAGCTGTTTTTT
. | TRBJ2-7 | . | TRBV30 | CAWSVIVGAYEQYF | TGTGCCTGGAGTGTGATAGTAGGTGCCTACGAGCAGTACTTC
. | TRBJ2-3 | . | TRBV27 | CASSFGRMRADTQYF | TGTGCCAGCAGTTTTGGACGCATGAGGGCAGATACGCAGTATTTT
. | TRBJ2-3 | TRBD1 | TRBV3-1/TRBV3-2 | CASSQEWQGAWDTQYF | TGTGCCAGCAGCCAAGAGTGGCAGGGGGCGTGGGATACGCAGTATTTT
. | TRBJ2-7 | . | TRBV5-6 | CASSAPYSGLVYEQYF | TGTGCCAGCAGCGCGCCATACAGCGGGCTGGTTTACGAGCAGTACTTC
. | TRBJ2-7 | TRBD2 | TRBV30 | CAWTTTSASYEQYF | TGTGCCTGGACAACGACTAGCGCCTCCTACGAGCAGTACTTC
. | TRBJ1-2 | TRBD1 | TRBV18 | CASSPGQGGNGYTF | TGTGCCAGCTCACCGGGACAGGGGGGGAATGGCTACACCTTC
once | TRBJ2-3 | TRBD2 | TRBV28 | CASSTSSGRSQYF | TGTGCCAGCAGTACCTCTAGCGGGAGGTCGCAGTATTTT
. | TRBJ1-5 | . | TRBV2 | CASTGQLDQPQHF | TGTGCCAGCACGGGACAACTGGATCAGCCCCAGCATTTT
. | TRBJ2-7 | . | TRBV7-6 | CASSLEEPSYEQYF | TGTGCCAGCAGCCTAGAGGAACCTTCCTACGAGCAGTACTTC
. | TRBJ2-1 | . | TRBV7-2 | CASSLGDFYNEQFF | TGTGCCAGCAGCTTAGGGGACTTCTACAATGAGCAGTTCTTC
. | TRBJ1-6 | TRBD1 | TRBV27 | CASSFWGQVNSPLHF | TGTGCCAGCAGTTTTTGGGGACAGGTTAATTCACCCCTCCACTTT
. | TRBJ2-3 | TRBD2 | TRBV19 | CASSSGRLGDTQYF | TGTGCCAGCTCTAGCGGGAGGCTCGGAGATACGCAGTATTTT
. | TRBJ1-2 | TRBD1 | TRBV9 | CASSVPAGTGTNYGYTF | TGTGCCAGCAGCGTCCCCGCCGGGACAGGGACTAACTATGGCTACACCTTC
. | TRBJ2-7 | TRBD2 | TRBV7-9 | CASSSPGLPSKQYF | TGTGCCAGCAGTTCCCCGGGACTACCCTCTAAGCAGTACTTC
. | TRBJ2-4 | TRBD1 | TRBV5-1 | CASSLGGTGGNIQYF | TGCGCCAGCAGCTTGGGAGGGACAGGGGGGAACATTCAGTACTTC
. | TRBJ2-3 | . | TRBV12-3/TRBV12-4 | CASSLFTQYF | TGTGCCAGTTCGTTATTTACGCAGTATTTT
. | TRBJ2-7 | . | TRBV6-5 | CASTSRSYEQYF | TGTGCCAGCACTAGCCGATCCTACGAGCAGTACTTC
. | TRBJ1-4 | TRBD1 | TRBV3-1/TRBV3-2 | CASSLPTRKGALRKLFF | TGTGCCAGCAGCCTCCCAACGAGGAAGGGGGCCTTGAGAAAACTGTTTTTT
. | TRBJ2-7 | . | TRBV19 | CASSIGRGTTQPGDWPLPSYEQYF | TGTGCCAGTAGTATAGGTAGGGGGACAACCCAACCAGGGGACTGGCCCCTGCCATCCTACGAGCAGTACTTC
. | TRBJ1-1 | TRBD1 | TRBV19 | CASRDIQGENTEAFF | TGTGCCAGTAGAGACATACAGGGGGAGAACACTGAAGCTTTCTTT
. | TRBJ2-5 | TRBD2 | TRBV9 | CASSVASGSQETQYF | TGTGCCAGCAGCGTAGCTAGCGGGAGCCAAGAGACCCAGTACTTC
few | TRBJ1-2 | . | TRBV19 | CASSIGTIGGYTF | TGTGCCAGTAGTATCGGGACGATTGGGGGCTACACCTTC
. | TRBJ2-6 | . | TRBV27 | CASRVMTGANVLTF | TGTGCCAGCAGGGTTATGACTGGGGCCAACGTCCTGACTTTC
. | TRBJ2-1 | . | TRBV5-1 | CASSPRPENNEQFF | TGCGCCAGCAGCCCGAGGCCAGAAAACAATGAGCAGTTCTTC
. | TRBJ1-4 | TRBD1 | TRBV19 | CASSIDRTGKLFF | TGTGCCAGTAGTATAGATCGGACAGGAAAACTGTTTTTT
few | TRBJ1-1 | . | TRBV5-1 | CASSLIRDTEAFF | TGCGCCAGCAGCTTGATAAGGGACACTGAAGCTTTCTTT
. | TRBJ2-3 | TRBD2 | TRBV19 | CASSIDGREAVTDTQYF | TGTGCCAGTAGTATAGATGGGCGGGAGGCCGTCACAGATACGCAGTATTTT
. | TRBJ2-7 | TRBD1 | TRBV7-2 | CASSQWGTGIVTYEQYF | TGTGCCAGCAGCCAATGGGGGACAGGGATCGTGACCTACGAGCAGTACTTC
hyperexpanded | TRBJ2-3 | . | TRBV5-1 | CASSLGSGYTDTQYF | TGCGCCAGCAGCTTGGGGTCGGGATACACAGATACGCAGTATTTT
. | TRBJ1-1 | TRBD1 | TRBV18 | CASSPGQGGTAFF | TGTGCCAGCTCACCCGGACAGGGTGGTACAGCTTTCTTT
once | TRBJ2-1 | . | TRBV5-1 | CASSLVPDLNEQFF | TGCGCCAGCAGCTTGGTCCCAGACCTCAATGAGCAGTTCTTC
. | TRBJ1-2 | TRBD1 | TRBV6-1 | CASSETGVGGYTF | TGTGCCAGCAGTGAGACAGGGGTGGGTGGCTACACCTTC
. | TRBJ1-1 | . | TRBV5-6 | CASSWGAGHTEAFF | TGTGCCAGCAGCTGGGGGGCAGGACACACTGAAGCTTTCTTT
. | TRBJ2-3 | . | TRBV19 | CASRSQGSDTQYF | TGTGCCAGTAGGTCCCAGGGATCAGATACGCAGTATTTT
. | TRBJ1-1 | . | TRBV5-6 | CASSTDGDMNTEAFF | TGTGCCAGCAGCACGGACGGCGACATGAACACTGAAGCTTTCTTT
. | TRBJ1-1 | . | TRBV6-4 | CASSEGRNTEAFF | TGTGCCAGCAGTGAAGGAAGGAACACTGAAGCTTTCTTT
. | TRBJ1-2 | . | TRBV29-1 | CSTVERGSYTF | TGTAGCACAGTTGAAAGGGGAAGCTACACCTTC
. | TRBJ2-7 | TRBD1 | TRBV6-6 | CASSRTGRGYEQYF | TGTGCCAGCAGTCGGACAGGGAGAGGATACGAGCAGTACTTC
. | TRBJ2-5 | TRBD2 | TRBV5-7 | CASSLVQREKTQYF | TGTGCCAGCAGCTTGGTACAGCGGGAGAAGACCCAGTACTTC
. | TRBJ2-7 | . | TRBV28 | CASSSQTPPHEQYF | TGTGCCAGCAGTTCACAGACCCCCCCCCACGAGCAGTACTTC